This T cell receptor (beta chain) was identified during a study of technical replicates of blood from a handful of donors (dated by TCRdb to 2015 to 2018). Remarks on this clone: It has no known antigen specificity. The record has no base qualities; no much larger clone is one base away.

Libraries were made using the immunoSEQ multiplex PCR assay. The table comes from immuneACCESS by way of TCRdb, which keeps in-frame sequences with V and J called. Part of the clones is missing from these tables; in studies checked, under half for an unresolved V gene and the rest for unknown reasons. The sample table contains approximately 81,000 clones; only one count was recorded for approximately 96% of them. The ten top clones hold 0.36% of the sample. Taken from the germline V gene, the CDR1 and CDR2 loops are MDHEN and SYDVKM. Trimming takes 4 bases from V and 1 base from J, and the germline ends sit 14 bases apart. Its CDR3 holds 16 amino acids, cysteine through phenylalanine. Of the read, only the CDR3 DNA is kept; its 48 bases are in frame from base 1.

The chain is made from TRBV28 and TRBJ2-4; the D region possibly corresponds to TRBD1 (5 bases align). The sequenced sample consisted of T cells isolated from PBMCs. The clonotype was recovered from a human donor in good health. The CDR3 here reads CASSSGIPSAKNIQYF. Read as DNA, the sequence is TGTGCCAGCAGTTCAGGGATTCCGTCGGCCAAAAACATTCAGTACTTC.